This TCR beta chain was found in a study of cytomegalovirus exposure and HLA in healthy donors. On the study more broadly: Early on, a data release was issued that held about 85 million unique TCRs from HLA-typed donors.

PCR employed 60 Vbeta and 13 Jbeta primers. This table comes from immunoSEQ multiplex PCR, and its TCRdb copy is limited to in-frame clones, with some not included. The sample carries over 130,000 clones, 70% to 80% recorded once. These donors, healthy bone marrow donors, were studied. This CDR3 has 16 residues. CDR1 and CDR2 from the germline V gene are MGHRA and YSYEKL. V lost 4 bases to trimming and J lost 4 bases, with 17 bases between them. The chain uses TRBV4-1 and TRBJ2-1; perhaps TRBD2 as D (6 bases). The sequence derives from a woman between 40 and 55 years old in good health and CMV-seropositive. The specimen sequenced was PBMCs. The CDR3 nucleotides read TGCGCCAGCAGCCTTTTGGGCCTAGCGTCATACAATGAGCAGTTCTTC. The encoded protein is CASSLLGLASYNEQFF.